The present entry profiles one T cell receptor beta chain with its context. Between the trimmed V and J ends, which lost 2 bases and 7 bases, there was a span of 6 bases. The CDR3 consists of 13 residues. Germline V CDR1 and CDR2: MNHNS, SASEGT. The entry originates in a study of T-cell memory formation after mild COVID-19. About the study: The two donors had largely donor-specific TCR clusters.

TCRdb passed the 5' RACE reads through MiXCR, listing each CDR3 protein once. Among fewer than 500,000 distinct CDR3 sequences listed, 20% to 25% were seen once. Specimen: PBMCs or a T cell subset sorted from them (not recorded which). The chain is built from TRBV6-1 and TRBJ1-6; possible D gene TRBD1, 5 bases. The TCR originated in an adult woman who had mild COVID-19 (a few samples of this study predate the infection). Cell type and time point are not known. The CDR3 DNA follows: TGTGCCAGCAGTGAAAACAGGAATTCACCCCTCCACTTT. Protein sequence: CASSENRNSPLHF.